This T cell receptor beta chain was captured by sequencing in a study of cytomegalovirus exposure and HLA in healthy donors. Trimming removed 2 bases at V and 0 bases at J, with 8 bases between. The germline CDR1 and CDR2 sequences are SGHDT and YYEEEE. The CDR3 consists of 14 residues. In regard to this clone: Its matching antigen is unknown.

Overall study results and limits: A later analysis found most CMV-associated TCR beta chains apparently HLA-restricted. Per a later analysis, HLA-associated TCR beta chains showed more clonal expansion than other, equally common TCR beta chains.

Although they were nominally healthy when sampled, donors likely had unrecorded immune exposures. PCR used 60 Vbeta primers and 13 Jbeta primers. TCRdb keeps only in-frame clones here, not all; method: immunoSEQ multiplex PCR. The table has 85,000 to 130,000 clones, 65% to 90% seen once. Sequenced sample: PBMCs. The clonotype originates from a woman younger than 30 in good health and CMV-seronegative. The chain is built from TRBV5-6 and TRBJ2-5, with D maybe TRBD1 (6 bases). CDR3 DNA sequence: TGTGCCAGCAGCTTTGGGACAAACCAAGAGACCCAGTACTTC. Amino acids: CASSFGTNQETQYF. The variable domain in full, with the rest retrieved from reference TRBV5-6 and TRBJ2-5, is DAGVTQSPTHLIKTRGQQVTLRCSPKSGHDTVSWYQQALGQGPQFIFQYYEEEERQRGNFPDRFSGHQFPNYSSELNVNALLLGDSALYLCASSFGTNQETQYFGPGTRLLVL.